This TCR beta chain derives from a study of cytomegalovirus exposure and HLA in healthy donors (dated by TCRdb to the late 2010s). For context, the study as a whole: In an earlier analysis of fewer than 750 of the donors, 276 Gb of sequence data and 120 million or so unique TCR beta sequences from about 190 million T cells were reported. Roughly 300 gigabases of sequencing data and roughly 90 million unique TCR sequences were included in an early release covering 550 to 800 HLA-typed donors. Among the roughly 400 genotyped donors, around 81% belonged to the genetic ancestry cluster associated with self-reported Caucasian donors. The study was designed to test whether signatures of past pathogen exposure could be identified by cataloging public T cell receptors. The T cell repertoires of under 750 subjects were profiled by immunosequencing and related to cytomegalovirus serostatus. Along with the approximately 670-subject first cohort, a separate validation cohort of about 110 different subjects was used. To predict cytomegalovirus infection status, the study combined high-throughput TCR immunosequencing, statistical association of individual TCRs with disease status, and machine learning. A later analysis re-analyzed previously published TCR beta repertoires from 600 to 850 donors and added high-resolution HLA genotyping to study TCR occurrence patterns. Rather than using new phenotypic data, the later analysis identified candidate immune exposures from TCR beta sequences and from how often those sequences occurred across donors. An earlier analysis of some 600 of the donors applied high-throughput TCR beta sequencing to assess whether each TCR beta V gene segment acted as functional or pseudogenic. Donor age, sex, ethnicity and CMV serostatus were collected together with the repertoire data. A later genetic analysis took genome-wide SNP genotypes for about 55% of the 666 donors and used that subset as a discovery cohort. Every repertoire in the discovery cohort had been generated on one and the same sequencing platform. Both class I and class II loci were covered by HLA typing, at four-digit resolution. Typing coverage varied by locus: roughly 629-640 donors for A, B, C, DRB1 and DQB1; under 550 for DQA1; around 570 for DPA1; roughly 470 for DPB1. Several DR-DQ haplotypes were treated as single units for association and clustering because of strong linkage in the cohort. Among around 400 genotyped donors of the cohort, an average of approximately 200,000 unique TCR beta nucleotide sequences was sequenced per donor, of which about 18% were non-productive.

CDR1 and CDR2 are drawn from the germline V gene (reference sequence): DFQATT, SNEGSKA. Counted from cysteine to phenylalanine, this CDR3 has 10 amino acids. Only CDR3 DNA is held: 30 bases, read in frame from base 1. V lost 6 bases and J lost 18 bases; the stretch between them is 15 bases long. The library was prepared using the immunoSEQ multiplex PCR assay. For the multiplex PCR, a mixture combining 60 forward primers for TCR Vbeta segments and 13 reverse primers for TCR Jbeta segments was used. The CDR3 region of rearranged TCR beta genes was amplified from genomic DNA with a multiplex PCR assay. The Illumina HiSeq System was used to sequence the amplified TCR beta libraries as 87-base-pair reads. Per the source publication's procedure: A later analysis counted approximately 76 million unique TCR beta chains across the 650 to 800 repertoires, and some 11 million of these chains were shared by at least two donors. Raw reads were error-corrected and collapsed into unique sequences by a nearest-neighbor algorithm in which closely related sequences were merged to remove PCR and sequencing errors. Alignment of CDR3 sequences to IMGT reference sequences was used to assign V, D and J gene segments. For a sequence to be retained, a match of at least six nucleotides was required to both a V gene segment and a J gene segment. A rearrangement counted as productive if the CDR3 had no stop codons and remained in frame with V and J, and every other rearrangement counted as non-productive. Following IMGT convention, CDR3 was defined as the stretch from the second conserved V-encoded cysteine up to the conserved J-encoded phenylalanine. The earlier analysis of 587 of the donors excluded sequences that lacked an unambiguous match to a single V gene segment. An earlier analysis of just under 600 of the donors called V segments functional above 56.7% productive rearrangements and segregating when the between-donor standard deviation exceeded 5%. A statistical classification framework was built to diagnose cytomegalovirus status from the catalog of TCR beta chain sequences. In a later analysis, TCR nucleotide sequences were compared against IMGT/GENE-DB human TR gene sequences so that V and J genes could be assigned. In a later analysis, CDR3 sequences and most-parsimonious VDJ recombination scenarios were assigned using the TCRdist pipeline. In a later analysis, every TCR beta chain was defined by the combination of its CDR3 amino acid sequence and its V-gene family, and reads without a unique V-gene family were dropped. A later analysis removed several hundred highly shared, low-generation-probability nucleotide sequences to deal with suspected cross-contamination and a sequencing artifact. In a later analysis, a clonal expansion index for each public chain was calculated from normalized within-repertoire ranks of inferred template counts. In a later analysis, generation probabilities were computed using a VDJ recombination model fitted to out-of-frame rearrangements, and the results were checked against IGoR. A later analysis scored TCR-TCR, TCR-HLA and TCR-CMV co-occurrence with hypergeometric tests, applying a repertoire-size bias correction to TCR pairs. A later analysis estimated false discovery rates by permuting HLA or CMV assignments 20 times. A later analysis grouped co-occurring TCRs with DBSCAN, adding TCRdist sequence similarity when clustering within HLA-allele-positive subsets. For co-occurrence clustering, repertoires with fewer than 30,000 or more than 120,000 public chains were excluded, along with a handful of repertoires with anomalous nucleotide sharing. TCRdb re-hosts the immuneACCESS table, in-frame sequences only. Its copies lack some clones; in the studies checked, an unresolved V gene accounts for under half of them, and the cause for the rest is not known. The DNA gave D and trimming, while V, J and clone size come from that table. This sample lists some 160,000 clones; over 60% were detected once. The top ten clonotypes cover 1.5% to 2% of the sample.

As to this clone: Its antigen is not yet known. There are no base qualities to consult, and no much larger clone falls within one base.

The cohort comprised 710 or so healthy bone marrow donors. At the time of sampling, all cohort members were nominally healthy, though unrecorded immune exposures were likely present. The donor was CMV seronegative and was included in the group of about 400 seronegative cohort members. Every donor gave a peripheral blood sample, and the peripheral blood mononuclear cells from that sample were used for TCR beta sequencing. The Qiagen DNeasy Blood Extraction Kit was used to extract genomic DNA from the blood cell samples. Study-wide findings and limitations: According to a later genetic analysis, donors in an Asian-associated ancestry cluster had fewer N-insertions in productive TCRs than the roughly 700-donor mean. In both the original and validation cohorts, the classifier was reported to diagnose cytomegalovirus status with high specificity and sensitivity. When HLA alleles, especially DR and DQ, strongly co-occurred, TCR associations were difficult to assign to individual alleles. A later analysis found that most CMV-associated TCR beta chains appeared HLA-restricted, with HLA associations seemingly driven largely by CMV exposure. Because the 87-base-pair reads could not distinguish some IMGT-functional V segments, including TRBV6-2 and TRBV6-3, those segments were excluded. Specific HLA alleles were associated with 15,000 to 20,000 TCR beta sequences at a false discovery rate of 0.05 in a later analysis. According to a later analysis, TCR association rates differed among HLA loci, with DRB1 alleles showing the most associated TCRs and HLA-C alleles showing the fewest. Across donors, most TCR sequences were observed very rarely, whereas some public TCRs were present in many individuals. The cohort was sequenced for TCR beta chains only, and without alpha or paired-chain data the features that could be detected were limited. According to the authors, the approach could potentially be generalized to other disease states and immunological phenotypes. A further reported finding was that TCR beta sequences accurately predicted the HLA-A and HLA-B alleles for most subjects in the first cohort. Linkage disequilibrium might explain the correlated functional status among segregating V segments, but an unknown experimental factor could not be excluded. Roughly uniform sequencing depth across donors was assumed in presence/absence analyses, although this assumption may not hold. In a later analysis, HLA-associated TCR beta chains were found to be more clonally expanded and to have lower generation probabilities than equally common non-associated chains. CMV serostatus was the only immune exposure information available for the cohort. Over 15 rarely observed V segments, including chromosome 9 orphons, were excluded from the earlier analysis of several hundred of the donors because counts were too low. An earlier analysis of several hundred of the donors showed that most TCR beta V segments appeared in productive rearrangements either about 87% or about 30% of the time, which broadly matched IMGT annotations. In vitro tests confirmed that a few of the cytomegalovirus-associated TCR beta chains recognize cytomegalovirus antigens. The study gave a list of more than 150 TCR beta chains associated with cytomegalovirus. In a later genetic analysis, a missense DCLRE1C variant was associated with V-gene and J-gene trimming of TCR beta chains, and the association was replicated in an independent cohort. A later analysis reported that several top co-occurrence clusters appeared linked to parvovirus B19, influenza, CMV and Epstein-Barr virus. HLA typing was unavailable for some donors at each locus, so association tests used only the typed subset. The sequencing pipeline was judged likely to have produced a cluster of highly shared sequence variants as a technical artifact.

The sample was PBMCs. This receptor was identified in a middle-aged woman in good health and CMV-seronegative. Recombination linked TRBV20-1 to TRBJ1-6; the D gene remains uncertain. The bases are TGCAGTGCCGGAGGAGGGATAGACCACTTT. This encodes CSAGGGIDHF.